A selection of T cell receptor beta chains follows, all from one sample in a study of human T cells and chemical hapten exposure. Via MiXCR, TCRdb re-called the RACE reads, giving one row per CDR3 protein. The table has 180,000 or so distinct CDR3 sequences, more than 20% seen once; the top ten hold under 7%. This specimen consisted of whole blood, obtained in connection with sensitization to the hapten diphenylcyclopropenone (DPC). These TCRs come from a woman aged 45-59 years with alopecia areata. Some clones in this sample may be carry-over from other donors' samples. Both conserved end residues are part of each CDR3. D genes are given only for firm matches. A clone size is listed for some rows: how often the clone was seen (once, few, many), or a class if it is expanded.

D gene	V gene	clone size	J gene	CDR3 DNA	CDR3 protein
TRBD1	TRBV6-4	.	TRBJ2-1	TGTGCCAGCAGTCGATTCGGACAGGGGGACAATGAGCAGTTCTTC	CASSRFGQGDNEQFF
TRBD2	TRBV12-3/TRBV12-4	.	TRBJ2-1	TGTGCCAGCAGTACCCGACTAGCGGGCACCTACAATGGGCAGTTCTTC	CASSTRLAGTYNGQFF
TRBD1	TRBV28	few	TRBJ1-5	TGTGCCAGCAGTTTAGGGGCAGGGGGGAATCAGCCCCAGCATTTT	CASSLGAGGNQPQHF
TRBD2	TRBV14	few	TRBJ2-1	TGTGCCAGCAGCCAATCACCTGGGACTAGCGGGAGGCCTTTAGGGAATGAGCAGTTCTTC	CASSQSPGTSGRPLGNEQFF
.	TRBV7-2	.	TRBJ1-6	TGTACCAGCAGCTGGGATGAATCACCCCTCCACTTT	CTSSWDESPLHF
.	TRBV29-1	.	TRBJ2-1	TGCAGCGTTGAATCGTACAATGAGCAGTTCTTC	CSVESYNEQFF
.	TRBV29-1	few	TRBJ2-5	TGCAGCGTTATATTCCCCGAGACCCAGTACTTC	CSVIFPETQYF
TRBD1	TRBV24-1	few	TRBJ2-1	TGTGCCACCAGCGAAACAGGGGGCTCCTACAATGAGCAGTTCTTC	CATSETGGSYNEQFF
.	TRBV7-6	.	TRBJ2-5	TGTGCCAGCAGCTTACCAGCGGGTTCTCAAGAGACCCAGTACTTC	CASSLPAGSQETQYF
TRBD1	TRBV7-2	few	TRBJ1-2	TGTGCCAGCAGGGGACCGGGACAGAGGCACTATGGCTACACCTTC	CASRGPGQRHYGYTF
.	TRBV15	few	TRBJ1-6	TGTGCCACCAGCGAGGGACGGCAGAATTCACCCCTCCACTTT	CATSEGRQNSPLHF
TRBD1	TRBV5-4	.	TRBJ1-1	TGTGCCAGCAGATCACAGGGGAGGGTCACTGAAGCTTTCTTT	CASRSQGRVTEAFF
TRBD1	TRBV5-1	.	TRBJ2-2	TGCGCCAGCAGCTTCTTGAGAAGTGGGACAGTTACGAACACCGGGGAGCTGTTTTTT	CASSFLRSGTVTNTGELFF
.	TRBV6-6	.	TRBJ2-5	TGTGCCAGCAGTCCCTCGGAGACCCAGTACTTC	CASSPSETQYF
.	TRBV27	few	TRBJ2-3	TGTGCCAGCAGTCTCAGACAGGTGAACACAGATACGCAGTATTTT	CASSLRQVNTDTQYF
TRBD1	TRBV7-9	.	TRBJ1-1	TGTGCCAGCAGCTCAGACAGGGGGGACACTGAAGCTTTCTTT	CASSSDRGDTEAFF
.	TRBV5-1	few	TRBJ2-1	TGCGCCAGCAGCTTGCAGGGGTGGTCGAACAATGAGCAGTTCTTC	CASSLQGWSNNEQFF
.	TRBV12-5	.	TRBJ1-1	TGTGCTAGTGGGTCGATGGGGGGGAACACTGAAGCTTTCTTT	CASGSMGGNTEAFF
TRBD1	TRBV19	.	TRBJ1-2	TGTGCCAGTGGACAGGACCCCCTTGCTGGCTACACCTTC	CASGQDPLAGYTF
.	TRBV7-7	.	TRBJ2-2	TGTGCCAGCAGCCCGGTAGGGCAGAACACCGGGGAGCTGTTTTTT	CASSPVGQNTGELFF
.	TRBV20-1	few	TRBJ1-2	TGCAGTGCTAGAGTCACGGGGTATCGGGATGGCTACACCTTC	CSARVTGYRDGYTF
TRBD1	TRBV2	few	TRBJ1-5	TGTGCCAGCAGTGCGAGGACAGGTAGCAATCAGCCCCAGCATTTT	CASSARTGSNQPQHF
.	TRBV5-1	.	TRBJ1-5	TGCGCCAGCAGCTTGGCCGGAGGAGACCATCAGCCCCAGCATTTT	CASSLAGGDHQPQHF